This T cell receptor beta chain was observed in a study of T cells after yellow fever vaccination. Study-level background: Each low-cell-number fraction was prepared by means of SMART-Seq v4 Ultra Low Input. Study-level results: Re-detected after boosting: most primary clones, 95% to 98% of CD4 and about 89% of CD8.

TCRdb reprocessed the 5' RACE reads with MiXCR, giving one entry per CDR3 protein. The table records some 240,000 distinct CDR3 sequences, 3.2% of them present only once. This clonotype has a count of ten or more. Its matching antigen is unknown. Germline V gives CDR1 DFQATT, CDR2 SNEGSKA (reference sequence). Trimming removed 1 base from V and 4 bases from J; junction bases left unmatched: 1. This CDR3 region has 15 residues. The specimen comprised CD4+ T cells sorted from PBMCs, sampled 10 days after the yellow fever booster vaccination. J is TRBJ2-2 and V is TRBV20-1, with 12 nucleotides matching TRBD2. The receptor was derived from a man between 18 and 29 years old who received the YFV17D yellow fever vaccine. For the CDR3, the DNA is TGCAGTGCTAGAGGGGGACTAGCGGGCACCGGGGAGCTGTTTTTT. This codes for CSARGGLAGTGELFF.